This TCR beta chain was profiled in a study of sequential checkpoint blockade in melanoma. Study details: Patients were randomized 1:1 to nivolumab-then-ipilimumab or ipilimumab-then-nivolumab first-line. Regarding the study as a whole: Response in arm A was associated with pretreatment TIL clonality.

The table came from immunoSEQ multiplex PCR; TCRdb's copy has only in-frame clones and leaves some out. This sample has some 22,000 clones, with about 27% found just once. Specified treatment: randomized to nivolumab then ipilimumab (arm A) or the reverse (arm B). This clone showed up just a few times. Its antigen is not identified. The germline CDR1 and CDR2 sequences are SGHDN and FVKESK. The V gene lost 0 bases and the J gene lost 8 bases, with 4 bases spanning the gap. This CDR3 is 12 amino acids long. This TCR derives from a human donor with melanoma. The specimen was tumor tissue (inferred from file names), collected from a patient given nivolumab and ipilimumab in sequence. The chain has TRBV14 and TRBJ1-4; the D is unclear. As DNA, the CDR3 is TGTGCCAGCAGCCAAGAAAGAGAAAAACTGTTTTTT. Its protein is CASSQEREKLFF.